A single sample gave rise to the 20 T cell receptor beta chains below, sequenced in a study of cytomegalovirus exposure and HLA in healthy donors. The PCR was carried out with 60 Vbeta primers and 13 Jbeta primers. Profiling relied on immunoSEQ multiplex PCR, and the TCRdb table lists in-frame clones only, not all of them. The table records about 130,000 clones, 17% of them present only once. Specimen: PBMCs. These receptors were taken from a female donor in good health and CMV-seropositive.

This clone was counted between two and nine times. J is TRBJ2-6 and V is TRBV28; D ambiguous. Per germline, CDR1 MDHEN and CDR2 SYDVKM. V gave up 10 bases and J gave up 2 bases, with 6 bases separating them. There are 12 residues in the CDR3. The DNA of the CDR3 is TGTGCCATTGACACTGGGGCCAACGTCCTGACTTTC. Protein product: CAIDTGANVLTF.

This chain connects TRBV13 to TRBJ1-2, with TRBD1 identical over 7 bases. The CDR3 covers 14 residues. Per germline, CDR1 PRHDT and CDR2 FYEKMQ (reference sequence). Trimming cost V 5 bases and J 4 bases; bases outside gene matches: 7. The CDR3 protein is CASSVEGGAYGYTF. The CDR3 region has the DNA TGTGCCAGCAGCGTCGAAGGGGGCGCCTATGGCTACACCTTC.

Only a few counts were recorded for this clone. The chain carries TRBV4-3 and TRBJ2-5, with TRBD2 matching 12 bases. Germline-derived CDR1 and CDR2 are LGHNA and YSLEER. J gave up 4 bases and V 1 base, and 4 bases lay outside the gene matches. The CDR3 extends over 16 amino acids. Here the CDR3 reads CASSQGVLAGGETQYF. DNA of the CDR3: TGCGCCAGCAGCCAAGGAGTACTAGCGGGAGGAGAGACCCAGTACTTC.

The V gene is TRBV2, the J gene TRBJ2-6, with D possibly being TRBD2 (6 bases). CDR3 length: 16 amino acids. Per the germline V gene, CDR1 is SNHLY and CDR2 is FYNNEI. V lost 4 bases to trimming and J lost 2 bases, with 12 bases between them. The CDR3 is CASSGEEGTGANVLTF. CDR3 bases: TGTGCCAGCAGTGGTGAGGAGGGTACTGGGGCCAACGTCCTGACTTTC. The whole variable domain, filled in from reference TRBV2 and TRBJ2-6, reads EPEVTQTPSHQVTQMGQEVILRCVPISNHLYFYWYRQILGQKVEFLVSFYNNEISEKSEIFDDQFSVERPDGSNFTLKIRSTKLEDSAMYFCASSGEEGTGANVLTFGAGSRLTVL.

This clone turned up a few times. The chain has TRBV28 and TRBJ2-7; TRBD2 is a possible D gene (7 bases). The V end was cut by 10 bases, the J end by 7 bases, with 26 bases between. CDR1 MDHEN and CDR2 SYDVKM come from the germline V gene. The CDR3 totals 15 residues. CDR3 sequence reads: CATLGGLGGATEQYF. The DNA for the CDR3 is TGTGCCACCCTGGGTGGGCTGGGGGGGGCTACGGAGCAGTACTTC.

The chain links TRBV7-2 to TRBJ2-2; D unclear. Looked up from germline, CDR1 is SGHTA and CDR2 is FQGNSA. Trimming stripped 1 base from V and 3 bases from J, with 12 bases between. The CDR3 consists of 16 residues. CDR3 sequence (DNA): TGTGCCAGCAGCTTAGATGGGCCGGCCCACACCGGGGAGCTGTTTTTT. It codes for CASSLDGPAHTGELFF.

This clone was counted between two and nine times. The chain is built from TRBV7-9 and TRBJ1-4; 11 bases line up with TRBD1. The CDR3 loop spans 15 amino acids. Germline CDR1 SEHNR, CDR2 FQNEAQ (reference sequence). J was trimmed by 6 bases and V by 5 bases; bases with no gene match: 5. CDR3 loop: CASSRRDRGYEKLFF. The CDR3 DNA sequence: TGTGCCAGCAGCCGGAGGGACAGGGGGTATGAAAAACTGTTTTTT. Together with reference TRBV7-9 and TRBJ1-4, the CDR3 gives the full variable domain: DTGVSQNPRHKITKRGQNVTFRCDPISEHNRLYWYRQTLGQGPEFLTYFQNEAQLEKSRLLSDRFSAERPKGSFSTLEIQRTEQGDSAMYLCASSRRDRGYEKLFFGSGTQLSVL.

This clone has only a few counts. Written as DNA, the CDR3 is TGTGCCAGCAGTTCACTTGGGGGAGGGGCAGACGCGCAGTTCTTC. This encodes CASSSLGGGADAQFF. The rearrangement links TRBV6-1 to TRBJ2-1; 7 positions agree with TRBD2. After removal of 5 bases from V and 12 bases from J, the junction contained 16 bases not matched to a gene. This CDR3 has 15 residues. Germline V gene sequence: CDR1 MNHNS, CDR2 SASEGT.

This clone has only a few counts. V is TRBV10-3 and J is TRBJ1-2, with 9 bases lining up with TRBD1. The CDR3 is 17 residues long. In germline, CDR1 is ENHRY, CDR2 SYGVKD. The J segment lost 4 bases and the V segment lost 8 bases, leaving 17 bases of the junction unmatched. CDR3 bases: TGTGCCATCTTTCGGGGACAGGGACCCCAAGGTGCCTATGGCTACACCTTC. It is translated as CAIFRGQGPQGAYGYTF.

In this sample, this clone turned up a few times. The V and J genes are TRBV7-9 and TRBJ1-4; 10 bases align to TRBD1. The CDR3 runs to 16 residues. V was clipped by 3 bases and J by 6 bases; unmatched bases: 7. Germline-derived CDR1 and CDR2 are SEHNR and FQNEAQ (reference sequence). The CDR3 protein is CASSFYTGTGDEKLFF. CDR3 nucleotide sequence: TGTGCCAGCAGCTTTTATACCGGGACAGGGGATGAAAAACTGTTTTTT. Combining the CDR3 with reference TRBV7-9 and TRBJ1-4 gives the whole variable domain DTGVSQNPRHKITKRGQNVTFRCDPISEHNRLYWYRQTLGQGPEFLTYFQNEAQLEKSRLLSDRFSAERPKGSFSTLEIQRTEQGDSAMYLCASSFYTGTGDEKLFFGSGTQLSVL.

This chain uses TRBV2 with TRBJ2-7; TRBD1 matches at 10 bases. J was trimmed by 6 bases and V by 4 bases; bases with no gene match: 9. CDR1 and CDR2 from the germline V gene are SNHLY and FYNNEI. CDR3 size: 15 residues. CDR3 nucleotide sequence: TGTGCCAGCAGTGGGGCCGGGACAGGGGTCGTCGAGCAGTACTTC. Translating gives CASSGAGTGVVEQYF. Complete variable domain (other parts from reference TRBV2 and TRBJ2-7): EPEVTQTPSHQVTQMGQEVILRCVPISNHLYFYWYRQILGQKVEFLVSFYNNEISEKSEIFDDQFSVERPDGSNFTLKIRSTKLEDSAMYFCASSGAGTGVVEQYFGPGTRLTVT.

V gene TRBV15 combines with J gene TRBJ2-2, with a weak D call TRBD2 (5 bases). Per the germline V gene, CDR1 is LNHNV and CDR2 is YYDKDF (reference sequence). Trimming stripped 0 bases from V and 7 bases from J, with 9 bases between. This CDR3 contains 14 residues. This CDR3 is CATSRDRGIGELFF. The DNA for the CDR3 is TGTGCCACCAGCAGAGATCGGGGTATCGGGGAGCTGTTTTTT.

The chain uses TRBV7-2 and TRBJ2-1, with TRBD2 identical over 12 bases. The CDR3 contains 15 residues. V shed 5 bases, J shed 4 bases, and the junction held 3 bases outside the gene matches. CDR1 is SGHTA, CDR2 FQGNSA, per germline. The CDR3 DNA sequence: TGTGCCAGCAGCCGAACTAGCGGGGGGTACAATGAGCAGTTCTTC. Translating it yields CASSRTSGGYNEQFF.

This clone was recorded a few times. The gene calls are TRBV5-1 and TRBJ2-1; TRBD2 aligns across 7 bases. Per the germline V gene, CDR1 is SGHRS and CDR2 is YFSETQ. The CDR3 has 17 residues. J gave up 9 bases and V 1 base, and 16 bases lay outside the gene matches. For the CDR3, the DNA is TGCGCCAGCAGCTTGCGCCTAGACCGGGAGGATGAGGGTGAGCAGTTCTTC. Translation gives CASSLRLDREDEGEQFF.

This clone was recorded a few times. This chain's CDR3 is CASSYSIEIDTEAFF. As DNA, the CDR3 is TGTGCCAGCAGTTACTCGATCGAAATAGACACTGAAGCTTTCTTT. The chain employs TRBV6-5 and TRBJ1-1; the D is unclear. CDR1 and CDR2 (germline): MNHEY, SVGAGI. CDR3 length: 15 amino acids. Trimming pared 0 bases from V and 3 bases from J, leaving 11 bases between.

This clone turned up a few times. The chain links TRBV5-1 to TRBJ2-7; 10 nucleotides match TRBD1. The junction had 3 bases not matched to a gene; V was cut back by 4 bases and J by 2 bases. CDR1 SGHRS and CDR2 YFSETQ come from the germline V gene. The CDR3 loop spans 14 amino acids. CDR3: CASSTGQGAYEQYF. Written as DNA, the CDR3 is TGCGCCAGCAGCACCGGACAGGGGGCCTACGAGCAGTACTTC.

This clone came up a few times. CDR3 in DNA: TGTGCCAGCAGCTTAGTTCAGGGGCTCTACACTGAAGCTTTCTTT. This translates into CASSLVQGLYTEAFF. The rearrangement links TRBV7-9 to TRBJ1-1, with D perhaps matching TRBD1 (6 bases). The germline V gene has CDR1 SEHNR and CDR2 FQNEAQ (reference sequence). The CDR3 length is 15 residues. Between the trimmed V and J ends, which lost 1 base and 3 bases, there was a span of 12 bases.

This clone was recorded a few times. The CDR3 loop is CASSPGGTNEKLFF. CDR3 DNA: TGTGCCAGCAGCCCCGGGGGGACTAATGAAAAACTGTTTTTT. The chain employs TRBV4-2 and TRBJ1-4; the D gene is possibly TRBD1 (5 bases). In germline, CDR1 is LGHNA, CDR2 YNFKEQ. The V end lost 4 bases, the J end lost 2 bases, and 8 bases lay between the germline ends. This CDR3 is 14 amino acids long.

In this sample, this clone turned up a few times. The chain employs TRBV7-8 and TRBJ1-1, with D maybe TRBD1 (5 bases). This CDR3 spans 13 amino acids. Trimming left V 8 bases short and J 1 base short, with 11 bases between. The germline CDR1 and CDR2 sequences are SGHVS and FQNEAQ. The CDR3 reads CASQGGWNTEAFF. The CDR3 bases are TGTGCCAGCCAGGGAGGGTGGAACACTGAAGCTTTCTTT.

The chain links TRBV7-6 to TRBJ2-7, with 9 bases identical to TRBD1. This CDR3 has 16 residues. Per the germline V gene, CDR1 is SGHVS and CDR2 is FNYEAQ. V gave up 5 bases and J gave up 1 base; unmatched junction bases: 9. Here the CDR3 reads CASSTPGTGLSYEQYF. The CDR3 DNA follows: TGTGCCAGCAGCACACCCGGGACAGGGTTGTCCTACGAGCAGTACTTC.